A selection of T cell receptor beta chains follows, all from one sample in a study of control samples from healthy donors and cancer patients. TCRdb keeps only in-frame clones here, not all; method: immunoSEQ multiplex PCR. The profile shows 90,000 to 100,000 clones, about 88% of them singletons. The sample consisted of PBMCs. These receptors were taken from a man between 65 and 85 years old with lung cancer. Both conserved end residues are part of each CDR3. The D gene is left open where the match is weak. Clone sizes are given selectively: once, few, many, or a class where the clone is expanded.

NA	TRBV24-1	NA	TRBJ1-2	TGTGCCACCAGTCGCGGCAGTACTAACTATGGCTACACCTTC	CATSRGSTNYGYTF
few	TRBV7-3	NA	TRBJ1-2	TGTGCCAGCTCCCCCGGGGGGGCGGATGGCTACACCTTC	CASSPGGADGYTF
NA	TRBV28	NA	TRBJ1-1	TGTGCCAGCAGTTTTGGCAGGGGAAGCACTGAAGCTTTCTTT	CASSFGRGSTEAFF
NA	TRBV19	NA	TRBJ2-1	TGTGCCAGTAGTATAAGGAGGGGTGAGCAGTTCTTC	CASSIRRGEQFF
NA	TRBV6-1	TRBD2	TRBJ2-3	TGTGCCAGCAGTGAAGGGGGGGGAATAGATACGCAGTATTTT	CASSEGGGIDTQYF
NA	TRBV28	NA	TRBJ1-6	TGTGCCAGCCGTCCCGCAGGGGTGATTAGTAGTCCCCTCCACTTT	CASRPAGVISSPLHF
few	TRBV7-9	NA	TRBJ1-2	TGTGCCAGCAGCCCACCAGGGATGCTTGATGGCTACACCTTC	CASSPPGMLDGYTF
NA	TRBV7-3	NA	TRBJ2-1	TGTGCCAGCAGCTTGGGGGCTCTCAATGAGCAGTTCTTC	CASSLGALNEQFF
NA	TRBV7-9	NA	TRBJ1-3	TGTGCCAGCAGCCCCTTGAGTAACTCTGGAAACACCATATATTTT	CASSPLSNSGNTIYF
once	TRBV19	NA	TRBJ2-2	TGTGCCAGTAGTATACGGTTTTCGGGGTCCCCCGGGGAGCTGTTTTTT	CASSIRFSGSPGELFF
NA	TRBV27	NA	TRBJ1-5	TGTGCCAGCGGTTCCCTGGGGGGGGTCGATCAGCCCCAGCATTTT	CASGSLGGVDQPQHF
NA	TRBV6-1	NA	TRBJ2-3	TGTGCCAGCAGTGTAGAGGTGGGGTTGGGCACAGATACGCAGTATTTT	CASSVEVGLGTDTQYF
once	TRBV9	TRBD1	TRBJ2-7	TGTGCCAGCAGCCCCCAGGGGGCTTACGAGCAGTACTTC	CASSPQGAYEQYF
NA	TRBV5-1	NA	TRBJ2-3	TGCGCCAGCAGCTTTGGCGCCGGGAAGGGGCTTCGGAGCACAGATACGCAGTATTTT	CASSFGAGKGLRSTDTQYF
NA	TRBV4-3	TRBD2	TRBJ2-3	TGCGCCAGCAGCCATGGCGGGGGGACCACAGATACGCAGTATTTT	CASSHGGGTTDTQYF
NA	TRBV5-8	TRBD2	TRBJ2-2	TGTGCCAGCAGCTTGGCCTCAGCGGGGGGGATCACCGGGGAGCTGTTTTTT	CASSLASAGGITGELFF
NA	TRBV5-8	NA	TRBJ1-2	TGTGCCAGCAGCTTGGAGGTAGGGGGGGCGCGACGAGATGGCTACACCTTC	CASSLEVGGARRDGYTF
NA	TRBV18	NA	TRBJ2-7	TGTGCCAGCTCACCTCGGGCAGGCGTCTCCTACGAGCAGTACTTC	CASSPRAGVSYEQYF
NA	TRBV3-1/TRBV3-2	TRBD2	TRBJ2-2	TGTGCCAGCAGCCCCTTTTTAGCGGGGGGAATCATCCGGGAGCTGTTTTTT	CASSPFLAGGIIRELFF
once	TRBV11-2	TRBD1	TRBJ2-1	TGTGCCAGCAGCCCTCAGGGGGCTTGGTACAATGAGCAGTTCTTC	CASSPQGAWYNEQFF
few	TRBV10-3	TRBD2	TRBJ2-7	TGTGCCATCAGGAGCGAGCGGGGCCACTACGAGCAGTACTTC	CAIRSERGHYEQYF
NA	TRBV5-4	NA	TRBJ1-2	TGTGCCAGCAGCTCGCCCACACCGTCCTATGGCTACACCTTC	CASSSPTPSYGYTF
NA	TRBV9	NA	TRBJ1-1	TGTGCCAGCAGCCTCAAGAACACTGAAGCTTTCTTT	CASSLKNTEAFF
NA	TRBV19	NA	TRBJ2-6	TGTGCCAGTAGTCAACCGATCTCTGGGGCCAACGTCCTGACTTTC	CASSQPISGANVLTF
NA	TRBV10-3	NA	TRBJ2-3	TGTGCCATCACCCGCGACCCCGGGACAGATACGCAGTATTTT	CAITRDPGTDTQYF
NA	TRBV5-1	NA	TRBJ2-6	TGCGCCAGCAGCTTGATAACTGGGGCCAACGTCCTGACTTTC	CASSLITGANVLTF
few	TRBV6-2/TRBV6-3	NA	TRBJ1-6	TGTGCCAGCAGTTTCAAAACTCGGCGGGGGCCTCTATCTTCTTATAATTCACCCCTCCACTTT	CASSFKTRRGPLSSYNSPLHF
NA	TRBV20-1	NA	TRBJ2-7	TGCAGTGCTAGCGGTTCCTACGAGCAGTACTTC	CSASGSYEQYF
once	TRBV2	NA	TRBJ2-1	TGTGCCAGCAAAGAGGTTAGCTCCTACAATGAGCAGTTCTTC	CASKEVSSYNEQFF
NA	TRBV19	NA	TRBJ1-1	TGTGCCAGTAATGAACAGGGCTCTTCTAAAAAGGCTTTCTTT	CASNEQGSSKKAFF
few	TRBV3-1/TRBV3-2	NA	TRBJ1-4	TGTGCCAGCAGCCAAGATCCAGGCGAGTTGAAACTGTTTTTT	CASSQDPGELKLFF
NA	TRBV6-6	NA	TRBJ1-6	TGTGCCAGCAGTTACTCGTCATCACCCCTCCACTTT	CASSYSSSPLHF
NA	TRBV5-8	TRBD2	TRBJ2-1	TGTGCCAGCAGCCAACCCCGACTAGCGGGCTCCTACAATGAGCAGTTCTTC	CASSQPRLAGSYNEQFF
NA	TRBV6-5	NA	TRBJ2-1	TGTGCCAGCAGTTACTCGTCAGGGGTCGTGGATGAGCAGTTCTTC	CASSYSSGVVDEQFF
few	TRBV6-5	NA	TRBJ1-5	TGTGCCAGCAATTCGGAAAGCAATCAGCCCCAGCATTTT	CASNSESNQPQHF
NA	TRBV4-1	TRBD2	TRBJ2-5	TGCGCCAGCAGCCAATCCCCGGGACTAGCCTTGGAGACCCAGTACTTC	CASSQSPGLALETQYF
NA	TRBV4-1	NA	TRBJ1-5	TGCGCCAGCAGAACCAGACTGGACAGACACAATCAGCCCCAGCATTTT	CASRTRLDRHNQPQHF
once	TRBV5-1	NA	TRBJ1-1	TGCGCCAGCAGCCCCGGGACGGATGTAAAAGCTTTCTTT	CASSPGTDVKAFF
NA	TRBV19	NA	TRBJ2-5	TGTGCCAGTAGTATTGGGGCAGGGTCAGAGACCCAGTACTTC	CASSIGAGSETQYF
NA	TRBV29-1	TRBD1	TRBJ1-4	TGCAGCGTTCGACCGGGACAGGGGGCTCAAGGAAAACTGTTTTTT	CSVRPGQGAQGKLFF
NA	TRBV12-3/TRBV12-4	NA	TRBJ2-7	TGTGCCAGCAGTTTCAATAGTTACGAGCAGTACTTC	CASSFNSYEQYF
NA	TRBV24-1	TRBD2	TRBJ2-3	TGTGCCACCAGTGATCCGACTAGCCCTAGCACAGATACGCAGTATTTT	CATSDPTSPSTDTQYF
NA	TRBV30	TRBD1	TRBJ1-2	TGTGCCTGGGAAGGGACAGGGGGCTCTGGCTACACCTTC	CAWEGTGGSGYTF
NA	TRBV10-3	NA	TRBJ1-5	TGTGCCATCAGTGAGTTGGGGGACAATCAGCCCCAGCATTTT	CAISELGDNQPQHF
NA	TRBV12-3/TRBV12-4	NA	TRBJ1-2	TGTGCCAGCACCCTAGGACTTTTCGATGGCTACACCTTC	CASTLGLFDGYTF
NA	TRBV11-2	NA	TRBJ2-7	TGTGCCAGCAGCTTAGATAGGGGTACAAACTTCAACTACGAGCAGTACTTC	CASSLDRGTNFNYEQYF
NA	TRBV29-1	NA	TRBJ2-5	TGCAGCGTTGCTCTCGGGTTGGGGGAGACCCAGTACTTC	CSVALGLGETQYF
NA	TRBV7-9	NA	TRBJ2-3	TGTGCCAGCAGCTACTCGGCGGCCCAAATTAGCACAGATACGCAGTATTTT	CASSYSAAQISTDTQYF
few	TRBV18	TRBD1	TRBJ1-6	TGTGCCAGCTCACAACAAATACCGACAGGGGGAAATAATTCACCCCTCCACTTT	CASSQQIPTGGNNSPLHF
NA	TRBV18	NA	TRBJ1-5	TGTGCCAGCTCACCGGTCGGACAGATTAGCAATCAGCCCCAGCATTTT	CASSPVGQISNQPQHF
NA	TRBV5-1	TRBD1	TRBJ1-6	TGCGCCAGCAGCGCGGACAGGCCCCTGGGTTCACCCCTCCACTTT	CASSADRPLGSPLHF
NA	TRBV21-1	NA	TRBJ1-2	TGTGCCAGCAGCAAAGTTGGGGGGCCCGGCTATGGCTACACCTTC	CASSKVGGPGYGYTF
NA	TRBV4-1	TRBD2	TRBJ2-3	TGCGCCAGCACCGTAGCGGGGACTAGCACAGATACGCAGTATTTT	CASTVAGTSTDTQYF
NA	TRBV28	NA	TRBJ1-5	TGTGCCAGCAGTTTAATTAATATGGGGGCGACTGATCAGCCCCAGCATTTT	CASSLINMGATDQPQHF
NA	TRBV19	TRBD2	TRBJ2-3	TGTGCCAGTAGTCCCCGGGGGAGCGGGGGTTGGGCAGATACGCAGTATTTT	CASSPRGSGGWADTQYF
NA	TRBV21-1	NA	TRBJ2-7	TGTGCCAGCAGCAAAGAAGGCACCGCCTACGAGCAGTACTTC	CASSKEGTAYEQYF
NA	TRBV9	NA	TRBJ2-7	TGTGCCAGCAGCGTAGCTCCGGGACTGGATCTCTACGAGCAGTACTTC	CASSVAPGLDLYEQYF
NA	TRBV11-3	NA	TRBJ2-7	TGTGCCAGCAGCTTAGGGCCCTCCTACGAGCAGTACTTC	CASSLGPSYEQYF
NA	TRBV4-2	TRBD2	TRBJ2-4	TGTGCCAGCAGCCAAACTTTAGCGGGGGGGCGCGGGGAAAACATTCAGTACTTC	CASSQTLAGGRGENIQYF
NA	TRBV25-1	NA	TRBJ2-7	TGTGCCAGCAGTCAAGGGATTTACGAGCAGTACTTC	CASSQGIYEQYF